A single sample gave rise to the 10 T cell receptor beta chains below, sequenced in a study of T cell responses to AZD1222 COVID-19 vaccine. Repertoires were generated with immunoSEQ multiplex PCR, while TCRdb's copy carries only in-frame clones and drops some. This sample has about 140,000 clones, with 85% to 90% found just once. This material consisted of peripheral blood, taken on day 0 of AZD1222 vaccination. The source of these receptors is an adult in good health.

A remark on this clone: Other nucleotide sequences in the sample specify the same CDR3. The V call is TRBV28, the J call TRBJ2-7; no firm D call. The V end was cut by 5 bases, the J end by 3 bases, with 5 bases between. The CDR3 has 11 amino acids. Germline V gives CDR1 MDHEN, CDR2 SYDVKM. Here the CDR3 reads CASSPNYEQYF. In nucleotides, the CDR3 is TGTGCCAGCAGTCCCAACTACGAGCAGTACTTC.

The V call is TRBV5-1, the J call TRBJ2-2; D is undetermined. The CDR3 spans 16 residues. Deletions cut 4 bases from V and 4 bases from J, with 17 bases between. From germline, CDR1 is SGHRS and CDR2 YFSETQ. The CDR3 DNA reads TGCGCCAGCAGCGCGAGCTTAAGAACTTCCACCGGGGAGCTGTTTTTT. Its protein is CASSASLRTSTGELFF.

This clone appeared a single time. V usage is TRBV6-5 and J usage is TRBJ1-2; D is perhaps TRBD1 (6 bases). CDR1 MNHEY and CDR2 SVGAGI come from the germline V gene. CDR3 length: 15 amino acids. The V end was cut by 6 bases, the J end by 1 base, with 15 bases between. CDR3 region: CASSPAGGFNYGYTF. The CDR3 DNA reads TGTGCCAGCAGCCCGGCGGGGGGCTTTAACTATGGCTACACCTTC.

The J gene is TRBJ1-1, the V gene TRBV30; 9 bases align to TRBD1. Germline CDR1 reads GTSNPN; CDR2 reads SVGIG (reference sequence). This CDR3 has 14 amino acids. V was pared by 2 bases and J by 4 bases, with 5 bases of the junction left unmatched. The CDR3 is CAWSPGTGITEAFF. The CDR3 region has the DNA TGTGCCTGGAGTCCTGGGACAGGGATCACTGAAGCTTTCTTT.

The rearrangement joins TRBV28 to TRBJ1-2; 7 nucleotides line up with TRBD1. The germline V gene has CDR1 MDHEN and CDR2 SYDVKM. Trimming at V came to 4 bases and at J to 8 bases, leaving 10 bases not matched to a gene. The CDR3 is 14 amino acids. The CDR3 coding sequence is TGTGCCAGCAGTTCCAGACAGGGAGGAGGGGGCTACACCTTC. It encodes CASSSRQGGGGYTF.

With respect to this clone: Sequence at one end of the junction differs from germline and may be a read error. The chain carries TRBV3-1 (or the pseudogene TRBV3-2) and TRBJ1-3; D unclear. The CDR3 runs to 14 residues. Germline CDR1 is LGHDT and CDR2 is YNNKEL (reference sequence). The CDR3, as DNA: TGTGCCAGCAGCCGTCGGTTCCCTGGATACACCATATATTTT. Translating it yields CASSRRFPGYTIYF.

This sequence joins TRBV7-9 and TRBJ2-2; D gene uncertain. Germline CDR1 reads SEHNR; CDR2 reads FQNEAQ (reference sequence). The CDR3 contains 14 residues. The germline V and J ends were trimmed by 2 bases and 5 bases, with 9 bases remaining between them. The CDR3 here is CASSLLGSTGELFF. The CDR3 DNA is TGTGCCAGCAGCTTATTAGGATCGACCGGGGAGCTGTTTTTT.

CDR3 region: CASRGGLADYEQYF. The CDR3 nucleotides read TGTGCCAGCAGGGGTGGACTAGCGGACTACGAGCAGTACTTC. The gene calls are TRBV28 and TRBJ2-7, with TRBD2 identical over 10 bases. J lost 3 bases, V lost 6 bases, and 5 bases had no gene match. The CDR3 has 14 residues. The germline CDR1 and CDR2 sequences are MDHEN and SYDVKM.

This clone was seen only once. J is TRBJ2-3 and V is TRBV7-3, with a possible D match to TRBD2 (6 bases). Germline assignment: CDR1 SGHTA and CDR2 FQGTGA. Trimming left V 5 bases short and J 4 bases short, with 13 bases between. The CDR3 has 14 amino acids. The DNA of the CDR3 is TGTGCCAGCAGCCCCCATGGGGAGGCAGATACGCAGTATTTT. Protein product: CASSPHGEADTQYF.

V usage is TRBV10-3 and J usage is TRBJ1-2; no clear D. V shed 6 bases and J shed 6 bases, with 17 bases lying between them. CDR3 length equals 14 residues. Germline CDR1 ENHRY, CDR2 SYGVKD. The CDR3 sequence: CAIRATHHGDGYTF. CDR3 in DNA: TGTGCCATCAGAGCTACACACCACGGGGATGGCTACACCTTC.